This TCR beta chain was captured in a study of blood T cell repertoires in COVID-19. Overall study: Both acute and convalescent COVID-19 samples were obtained from the United States, Italy and Spain. The cDNA or gDNA used as material had been derived from T cells, B-cell-depleted T cells, or PBMCs.

The CDR3 contains 15 residues. Germline CDR1 SGHTA, CDR2 FQGTGA. Trimming took 0 bases from V and 5 from J, leaving 13 bases between them. Authors' analysis steps: Estimates of nucleated cell counts were drawn from the amplification of reference gene primers. Profiled with immunoSEQ multiplex PCR; TCRdb holds only in-frame clones, not every one. That table furnishes V, J and clone size, whereas the DNA furnished D and trimming. The sample lists about 150,000 clones, approximately 80% occurring once. Sequencing used peripheral blood. This TCR derives from a woman aged 60-75 years with acute or convalescent COVID-19. The chain recombines TRBV7-3 with TRBJ1-2, with TRBD1 as a possible D gene (5 bases). CDR3 sequence: CASSLTGQSPYGYTF. The CDR3 nucleotides read TGTGCCAGCAGCTTAACGGGGCAGAGCCCGTATGGCTACACCTTC.